The 29 T cell receptor beta chains in this list originate from one sample, sequenced in a study of blood T cells in healthy people across ages. The second PCR ran roughly 7 to 11 cycles with a sample-barcoded 5' primer and J-beta primers. TCRdb reprocessed the 5' RACE reads via MiXCR and lists one record per CDR3 protein. This table holds roughly 1.9 million distinct CDR3 sequences, roughly 43% found once. The material sequenced was blood. The receptors here all came from a human donor in good health.

CDR3 DNA: TGCGCCAGCAGCCAAGATAACCCCGACACAGATACGCAGTATTTT. It yields the protein CASSQDNPDTDTQYF. The chain recombines TRBV4-3 with TRBJ2-3; D unclear. Germline lookup yields CDR1 LGHNA and CDR2 YSLEER. With 0 bases removed from V and 2 bases from J, the gap between germline ends came to 9 bases. This CDR3 is 15 amino acids long.

The genes are TRBV5-5 and TRBJ1-1; D ambiguous. This CDR3 contains 13 residues. Germline CDR1 reads SGHKS; CDR2 reads YYEKEE (reference sequence). V gave up 4 bases and J gave up 3 bases, with 10 bases separating them. The CDR3 sequence is CASSPSPDTEAFF. In DNA, the CDR3 is TGTGCCAGCAGCCCCTCCCCGGACACTGAAGCTTTCTTT.

This clonotype has only one observation. The chain couples TRBV13 to TRBJ2-3; D unresolved. This CDR3 spans 15 amino acids. CDR1 is PRHDT, CDR2 FYEKMQ, per germline (reference sequence). V was pared by 5 bases and J by 0 bases, with 12 bases between. CDR3 sequence (DNA): TGTGCCAGCAGCCAACTGACGGCTAGCACAGATACGCAGTATTTT. Its translation: CASSQLTASTDTQYF.

Details on this clonotype: This is likely a read error, given that the CDR3 carries no conserved phenylalanine or tryptophan at its end. Here the CDR3 reads CASMVQEGTDTQYS. DNA for the CDR3: TGCGCCAGCATGGTCCAGGAGGGGACAGATACGCAGTATTCT. The rearrangement joins TRBV5-1 to TRBJ2-3; D is perhaps TRBD2 (6 bases). V lost 6 bases, J lost 3 bases, and 14 bases lay in between. The germline V gene has CDR1 SGHRS and CDR2 YFSETQ. CDR3 length: 14 residues.

This clonotype occurred a few times. The gene calls are TRBV24-1 and TRBJ2-1, with 9 bases that match TRBD1. Germline lookup yields CDR1 KGHDR and CDR2 SFDVKD. The CDR3 is 14 residues long. V gave up 1 base and J gave up 7 bases; unmatched junction bases: 1. CDR3 sequence reads: CATSDFGQGNEQFF. The DNA for the CDR3 is TGTGCCACCAGTGATTTTGGACAGGGGAATGAGCAGTTCTTC.

The chain carries TRBV11-1 and TRBJ1-2, with D perhaps matching TRBD1 (5 bases). Germline V gene data show CDR1 as SGHAT and CDR2 as FQDESV (reference sequence). V lost 3 bases and J 7 bases, leaving 12 bases between the germline ends. CDR3 length: 13 residues. CDR3 loop: CASSFMSGGGYTF. CDR3 nucleotides: TGTGCCAGCAGCTTCATGTCCGGGGGTGGCTACACCTTC.

This clonotype came up a few times. J is TRBJ1-2 and V is TRBV7-2; D is possibly TRBD1 (6 bases). The CDR3 sequence is 16 residues long. V was trimmed by 5 bases and J by 4 bases, leaving 20 bases between them. Germline CDR1 reads SGHTA; CDR2 reads FQGNSA. CDR3 sequence (DNA): TGTGCCAGCAGCAGATCGGGGGCAGCAGACATCTATGGCTACACCTTC. It is translated as CASSRSGAADIYGYTF.

This clonotype showed up just a few times. This chain joins TRBV29-1 and TRBJ2-1; 14 bases align to TRBD2. V was clipped by 8 bases and J by 2 bases; unmatched bases: 8. Germline CDR1 is SQVTM and CDR2 is ANQGSEA. This CDR3 is built from 16 residues. CDR3 in amino acids: CSSRLAGGVTYNEQFF. The DNA of the CDR3 is TGCAGCTCCCGACTAGCGGGGGGGGTAACCTACAATGAGCAGTTCTTC.

Notes on this clonotype: A clone one base away is much larger, so this may be a read error. V usage is TRBV28 and J usage is TRBJ2-7; perhaps D is TRBD1 or TRBD2 (5 bases each). The germline CDR1 and CDR2 sequences are MDHEN and SYDVKM. This CDR3 comprises 15 residues. Trimming cost V 5 bases and J 7 bases, with 21 bases left between them. The CDR3 nucleotides are TGTGCCAGCAGTCCCGGGACCCTGACCGACAATGAGCAGTACTTC. It is translated as CASSPGTLTDNEQYF.

This clonotype came up once. V gene TRBV14 combines with J gene TRBJ2-7; D ambiguous. CDR3 size: 13 residues. The germline V and J ends were trimmed by 2 bases and 3 bases, with 8 bases remaining between them. Germline lookup yields CDR1 SGHDN and CDR2 FVKESK. The CDR3 loop is CASSQFLYYEQYF. In DNA form, the CDR3 reads TGTGCCAGCAGCCAATTCCTTTACTACGAGCAGTACTTC. Full variable domain (missing parts from reference TRBV14 and TRBJ2-7): EAGVTQFPSHSVIEKGQTVTLRCDPISGHDNLYWYRRVMGKEIKFLLHFVKESKQDESGMPNNRFLAERTGGTYSTLKVQPAELEDSGVYFCASSQFLYYEQYFGPGTRLTVT.

The CDR3 sequence: CASSLEQGRYTF. CDR3 bases: TGTGCCAGCAGCCTGGAACAGGGGCGCTACACCTTC. The genes are TRBV3-1 and TRBJ1-2; 7 positions agree with TRBD1. CDR3 length equals 12 residues. Germline CDR1 reads LGHDT; CDR2 reads YNNKEL (reference sequence). The ends lost 4 bases at V and 9 bases at J; junction bases unmatched: 5.

J is TRBJ2-1 and V is TRBV2; D may be TRBD2 (6 bases). CDR1 SNHLY and CDR2 FYNNEI come from the germline V gene. V lost 5 bases and J lost 10, with 15 bases in between. The CDR3 is 13 residues long. The CDR3 reads CASSFEGGYEQFF. The CDR3 DNA is TGTGCCAGCAGTTTTGAGGGAGGATACGAGCAGTTCTTC.

This chain links TRBV5-6 with TRBJ2-1, with 12 bases aligning to TRBD2. The CDR3 sequence is 16 residues long. With 0 bases clipped from V and 8 bases from J, the junction kept 6 bases outside the gene matches. Germline V CDR1 and CDR2: SGHDT, YYEEEE. CDR3 region: CASSLASGGVWDEQFF. The CDR3 nucleotides are TGTGCCAGCAGCTTGGCTAGCGGGGGGGTCTGGGATGAGCAGTTCTTC.

The rearrangement links TRBV19 to TRBJ1-5, with 9 nucleotides matching TRBD1. Per the germline V gene, CDR1 is LNHDA and CDR2 is SQIVND (reference sequence). The V gene end was trimmed by 2 bases and the J gene end by 5 bases; junction bases not matched to a gene: 1. The CDR3 consists of 14 residues. This CDR3 is CASSIWTGDQPQHF. CDR3 DNA sequence: TGTGCCAGTAGTATATGGACAGGGGATCAGCCCCAGCATTTT. Full variable domain (outside the CDR3, taken from reference TRBV19 and TRBJ1-5): DGGITQSPKYLFRKEGQNVTLSCEQNLNHDAMYWYRQDPGQGLRLIYYSQIVNDFQKGDIAEGYSVSREKKESFPLTVTSAQKNPTAFYLCASSIWTGDQPQHFGDGTRLSIL.

The V gene is TRBV3-1, the J gene TRBJ2-1, with D possibly being TRBD1 (5 bases). The CDR3 consists of 12 residues. The germline V and J ends were trimmed by 0 bases and 13 bases, with 10 bases remaining between them. CDR1 is LGHDT, CDR2 YNNKEL, per germline (reference sequence). Written as DNA, the CDR3 is TGTGCCAGCAGCCAAGATTATCAGGGACAGTTCTTC. Its translation is CASSQDYQGQFF.

J is TRBJ2-1 and V is TRBV2, with TRBD2 identical over 8 bases. Looked up from germline, CDR1 is SNHLY and CDR2 is FYNNEI. V shed 8 bases, J shed 9 bases, and the junction held 12 bases outside the gene matches. The CDR3 totals 14 residues. The CDR3 DNA reads TGTGCCAGCCGCCGGGAGGGGGGCTGGGGTGAGCAGTTCTTC. This translates into CASRREGGWGEQFF.

This clonotype was found a few times. The chain uses TRBV28 and TRBJ2-7, with TRBD1 matching 9 bases. Trimming cost V 4 bases and J 2 bases; bases outside gene matches: 9. This CDR3 is 16 amino acids long. CDR1 MDHEN and CDR2 SYDVKM come from the germline V gene. The chain's CDR3 is CASSSSGTGYTYEQYF. CDR3 DNA: TGTGCCAGCAGTTCCTCCGGGACAGGGTATACCTACGAGCAGTACTTC. The full variable domain, completed using reference TRBV28 and TRBJ2-7, is DVKVTQSSRYLVKRTGEKVFLECVQDMDHENMFWYRQDPGLGLRLIYFSYDVKMKEKGDIPEGYSVSREKKERFSLILESASTNQTSMYLCASSSSGTGYTYEQYFGPGTRLTVT.

Comment on this clonotype: One end of the junction varies from germline; a read error may be responsible. The CDR3 reads CASSLGGASTDMQYF. The CDR3 DNA is TGTGCCAGCAGTTTAGGGGGGGCTAGCACAGATATGCAGTATTTT. The genes are TRBV28 and TRBJ2-3; D possibly corresponds to TRBD2 (7 bases). This CDR3 comprises 15 residues. Per germline, CDR1 MDHEN and CDR2 SYDVKM.

The sample holds many counts of this clonotype. The chain employs TRBV7-3 and TRBJ2-1, with 8 bases identical to TRBD2. J gave up 1 base and V 5 bases, and 7 bases lay outside the gene matches. CDR1 SGHTA and CDR2 FQGTGA come from the germline V gene. The CDR3 is 16 residues long. DNA of the CDR3: TGTGCCAGCAGCCTTTCCGGGACTAGATCCTACAATGAGCAGTTCTTC. Its translation is CASSLSGTRSYNEQFF. Combining the CDR3 with reference TRBV7-3 and TRBJ2-1 gives the whole variable domain GAGVSQTPSNKVTEKGKYVELRCDPISGHTALYWYRQSLGQGPEFLIYFQGTGAADDSGLPNDRFFAVRPEGSVSTLKIQRTERGDSAVYLCASSLSGTRSYNEQFFGPGTRLTVL.

The CDR3 nucleotides are TGTGCCAGCAGCTGGACTAGCAGCAATGAGCAGTACTTC. This gives the protein CASSWTSSNEQYF. The chain joins TRBV7-2 to TRBJ2-5, with 8 bases fitting TRBD2. CDR3 size: 13 residues. Germline V gives CDR1 SGHTA, CDR2 FQGNSA. V lost 4 bases, J lost 11 bases, and 9 bases stayed unmatched.

The V and J genes are TRBV7-3 and TRBJ1-2; D is unclear. Per germline, CDR1 SGHTA and CDR2 FQGTGA. The V and J ends lost 2 bases and 0 bases respectively, with 10 bases between them. This CDR3 is 15 amino acids long. The CDR3 loop reads CASSLLPAPNYGYTF. The DNA for the CDR3 is TGTGCCAGCAGCTTACTTCCAGCCCCTAACTATGGCTACACCTTC.

The chain links TRBV11-2 to TRBJ2-1; 7 positions match TRBD1. Germline V gene sequence: CDR1 SGHAT, CDR2 FQNNGV. Trimming at V came to 9 bases and at J to 5 bases, leaving 16 bases not matched to a gene. This CDR3 is built from 16 residues. CDR3 amino acids: CASGQVGQVGDNEQFF. Here the CDR3 DNA reads TGTGCCAGTGGACAGGTGGGGCAAGTTGGGGACAATGAGCAGTTCTTC.

V gene TRBV20-1 combines with J gene TRBJ1-1; D remains ambiguous. V gave up 6 bases and J gave up 3 bases, with 8 bases separating them. There are 11 residues in the CDR3. Looked up from germline, CDR1 is DFQATT and CDR2 is SNEGSKA (reference sequence). The CDR3 sequence is CSARLHTEAFF. DNA of the CDR3: TGCAGTGCAAGACTACACACTGAAGCTTTCTTT.

The table lists this clonotype with a count of one. This chain links TRBV6-2 or TRBV6-3 with TRBJ2-6; possible D gene TRBD1, 5 bases. Germline assignment: CDR1 MNHEY and CDR2 SVGEGT. This CDR3 spans 14 amino acids. Trimming took 7 bases from V and 0 from J, leaving 7 bases between them. CDR3 in amino acids: CASIQGSGANVLTF. The CDR3 region has the DNA TGTGCCAGCATTCAGGGCTCTGGGGCCAACGTCCTGACTTTC.

This clonotype was seen only a few times. CDR3 nucleotide sequence: TGTGCCAGCAGCGCCCGCAGGGTTTCCGATACGCAGTATTTT. Translated: CASSARRVSDTQYF. This chain joins TRBV7-2 and TRBJ2-3; D perhaps matches TRBD1 (5 bases). CDR3 size: 14 residues. Trimming took off 5 bases at V and 6 bases at J, with 15 bases between the two ends. Germline CDR1 is SGHTA and CDR2 is FQGNSA.

The chain uses TRBV29-1 and TRBJ2-4; D may be TRBD1 (6 bases). The last part of the DNA fits TRBJ2-5 better; the J call may be wrong. The CDR3 contains 14 residues. The germline V gene encodes CDR1 SQVTM and CDR2 ANQGSEA. CDR3 in amino acids: CSVEGALGGETQYF. Written as DNA, the CDR3 is TGCAGCGTTGAAGGCGCCCTAGGGGGAGAGACCCAGTACTTC.

The V call is TRBV5-6, the J call TRBJ2-1, with TRBD1 as a possible D gene (6 bases). V lost 5 bases and J 9 bases, leaving 15 bases between the germline ends. This CDR3 is built from 13 residues. Germline CDR1 is SGHDT and CDR2 is YYEEEE. The CDR3 DNA follows: TGTGCCAGCAGATCCAGGGGATACGGTGAGCAGTTCTTC. It translates to CASRSRGYGEQFF.

The chain employs TRBV12-3 or TRBV12-4 and TRBJ2-1; 11 bases align to TRBD2. The length of the CDR3 is 19 residues. The V gene end was trimmed by 6 bases and the J gene end by 1 base; junction bases not matched to a gene: 14. CDR3 DNA sequence: TGTGCCAGCAGCCCGACCCAAACTAGCGGGGGTTATTCCTACAATGAGCAGTTCTTC. Its protein is CASSPTQTSGGYSYNEQFF.

This clonotype was observed a few times. The rearrangement joins TRBV6-2 or TRBV6-3 to TRBJ2-6, with D unresolved. CDR1 and CDR2 from the germline V gene are MNHEY and SVGEGT. Between the trimmed V and J ends, which lost 2 bases and 0 bases, there was a span of 5 bases. The CDR3 is 15 amino acids. The CDR3 loop is CASSYLDSGANVLTF. As DNA, the CDR3 is TGTGCCAGCAGTTACCTCGACTCTGGGGCCAACGTCCTGACTTTC.